The 28 T cell receptor beta chains in this list originate from one sample, sequenced in a study of blood T cell repertoires in COVID-19 (dated by TCRdb to 2018 to 2020). The library relied on the immunoSEQ multiplex PCR assay. Sourced from immuneACCESS, this table was stored by TCRdb with only in-frame sequences that have V and J called. A share of the clones is absent; for the studies checked, an unresolved V gene accounts for under half, and the remainder has no known explanation. Here the sample has tens of thousands of clones; around 80% occur a single time. The ten largest make up 13% to 15% of the sample. Sequencing was carried out using peripheral blood. These receptors originate from a human donor in a cohort sampled during active COVID-19.

The chain recombines TRBV6-4 with TRBJ1-1; the D is unclear. CDR1 is MRHNA, CDR2 SNTAGT, per germline. V lost 7 bases and J lost 5, with 14 bases in between. There are 13 residues in the CDR3. The CDR3 sequence is CASKNRQETEAFF. CDR3 nucleotides: TGTGCCAGCAAGAATAGGCAGGAAACTGAAGCTTTCTTT.

The DNA for the CDR3 is TGTGCCAGCAGGGTCGAAGGTGCGGTGGTCGCCGGGGAGCTGTTTTTT. It is translated as CASRVEGAVVAGELFF. This chain uses TRBV2 with TRBJ2-2; D not certain. The CDR3 spans 16 residues. CDR1 and CDR2 from the germline V gene are SNHLY and FYNNEI. V was trimmed by 6 bases and J by 6 bases, leaving 20 bases between them.

The chain has TRBV7-3 and TRBJ1-2; TRBD1 aligns across 7 bases. This CDR3 contains 15 residues. V lost 5 bases to trimming and J lost 4 bases; unmatched junction nucleotides: 10. Germline V lookup: CDR1 SGHTA, CDR2 FQGTGA. CDR3 amino acids: CASSLLRTGTYGYTF. CDR3 in DNA: TGTGCCAGCAGCCTCCTCAGGACAGGAACCTATGGCTACACCTTC.

The rearrangement links TRBV30 to TRBJ1-2, with a tentative D call TRBD1 (6 bases). V shed 4 bases and J shed 0 bases, with 18 bases lying between them. CDR1 and CDR2 from the germline V gene are GTSNPN and SVGIG (reference sequence). The length of the CDR3 is 16 residues. The CDR3 loop is CAWTPRQDLTNYGYTF. The DNA for the CDR3 is TGTGCCTGGACCCCTCGACAGGATTTAACTAACTATGGCTACACCTTC.

The chain joins TRBV5-6 to TRBJ1-1; the match to TRBD1 covers 9 bases. Looked up from germline, CDR1 is SGHDT and CDR2 is YYEEEE. J lost 0 bases, V lost 3 bases, and 6 bases had no gene match. The CDR3 consists of 16 residues. The CDR3 is CASSWGTGTVNTEAFF. The CDR3, as DNA: TGTGCCAGCAGCTGGGGGACAGGGACAGTGAACACTGAAGCTTTCTTT.

This clone showed up just once. The chain has TRBV2 and TRBJ1-2; D may be TRBD1 (6 bases). There are 15 residues in the CDR3. Germline V CDR1 and CDR2: SNHLY, FYNNEI. Trimming shortened V by 5 bases and J by 4 bases, and 17 bases separated the two germline ends. The DNA for the CDR3 is TGTGCCAGCAGTTTTACAGGGTTTGACGCCTATGGCTACACCTTC. It translates to CASSFTGFDAYGYTF.

V gene TRBV29-1 combines with J gene TRBJ1-2, with D perhaps matching TRBD1 (5 bases). V was shortened by 2 bases and J by 7 bases, with 5 bases between the two germline ends. CDR1 and CDR2 from the germline V gene are SQVTM and ANQGSEA. CDR3 length: 10 amino acids. The CDR3 region has the DNA TGCAGCGTTGAACAGGGTGGCTACACCTTC. The encoded protein is CSVEQGGYTF.

The chain has TRBV9 and TRBJ2-7, with 7 positions matching TRBD2. After removal of 3 bases from V and 9 bases from J, the junction contained 9 bases not matched to a gene. Germline V gives CDR1 SGDLS, CDR2 YYNGEE. The CDR3 has 13 amino acids. CDR3 sequence reads: CASSGYLSGTQYF. CDR3 nucleotides: TGTGCCAGCAGCGGATACCTAAGCGGGACGCAGTACTTC.

The J gene is TRBJ1-1, the V gene TRBV5-6, with D perhaps matching TRBD1 (5 bases). Trimming took off 0 bases at V and 0 bases at J, with 15 bases between the two ends. The CDR3 sequence is 17 residues long. CDR1 and CDR2 from the germline V gene are SGHDT and YYEEEE. The CDR3 sequence is CASSLGPGSNLNTEAFF. DNA of the CDR3: TGTGCCAGCAGCTTGGGGCCAGGGTCAAACTTGAACACTGAAGCTTTCTTT.

The chain employs TRBV2 and TRBJ2-1; perhaps TRBD2 as D (6 bases). V was pared by 5 bases and J by 7 bases, with 18 bases between. Looked up from germline, CDR1 is SNHLY and CDR2 is FYNNEI. The CDR3 consists of 15 residues. This CDR3 reads CASSRLTGVRNEQFF. Here the CDR3 DNA reads TGTGCCAGCAGTCGCCTCACGGGGGTGAGGAATGAGCAGTTCTTC. The full variable domain, rest sourced from reference TRBV2 and TRBJ2-1, is EPEVTQTPSHQVTQMGQEVILRCVPISNHLYFYWYRQILGQKVEFLVSFYNNEISEKSEIFDDQFSVERPDGSNFTLKIRSTKLEDSAMYFCASSRLTGVRNEQFFGPGTRLTVL.

The chain combines TRBV25-1 with TRBJ2-1; tentative D call: TRBD2 (6 bases). V dropped 4 bases and J dropped 4 bases, with 17 bases sitting between them. CDR3 size: 16 residues. CDR1 and CDR2 from the germline V gene are MGHDK and SYGVNS. CDR3 in DNA: TGTGCCAGCAGTGCCCCGGGGCAGGGACTTTACAATGAGCAGTTCTTC. Residues: CASSAPGQGLYNEQFF. The variable domain in full, with the rest retrieved from reference TRBV25-1 and TRBJ2-1, is EADIYQTPRYLVIGTGKKITLECSQTMGHDKMYWYQQDPGMELHLIHYSYGVNSTEKGDLSSESTVSRIRTEHFPLTLESARPSHTSQYLCASSAPGQGLYNEQFFGPGTRLTVL.

V usage is TRBV4-2 and J usage is TRBJ2-7, with 8 nucleotides matching TRBD2. V was pared by 0 bases and J by 0 bases, with 7 bases of the junction left unmatched. The germline V gene has CDR1 LGHNA and CDR2 YNFKEQ. The CDR3 contains 17 residues. CDR3 loop: CASSQDPSGGLSYEQYF. The CDR3 region has the DNA TGTGCCAGCAGCCAAGATCCCAGCGGGGGACTCTCCTACGAGCAGTACTTC.

The chain couples TRBV15 to TRBJ1-2; 11 bases agree with TRBD1. V gave up 0 bases and J gave up 6 bases; unmatched junction bases: 0. CDR3 length: 14 residues. Germline V gene lookup returns CDR1 LNHNV and CDR2 YYDKDF (reference sequence). The CDR3: CATSREDRGHGYTF. The CDR3, as DNA: TGTGCCACCAGCAGAGAGGACAGGGGGCATGGCTACACCTTC. Full variable domain (remainder filled in from reference TRBV15 and TRBJ1-2): DAMVIQNPRYQVTQFGKPVTLSCSQTLNHNVMYWYQQKSSQAPKLLFHYYDKDFNNEADTPDNFQSRRPNTSFCFLDIRSPGLGDTAMYLCATSREDRGHGYTFGSGTRLTVV.

The gene calls are TRBV7-2 and TRBJ1-5; 10 bases fit TRBD1. The CDR3 covers 16 residues. The junction had 6 bases not matched to a gene; V was cut back by 0 bases and J by 7 bases. Germline values: CDR1 SGHTA, CDR2 FQGNSA. The CDR3 loop is CASSLAGTGVRQPQHF. The CDR3, as DNA: TGTGCCAGCAGCTTAGCCGGGACAGGGGTGAGACAGCCCCAGCATTTT.

This CDR3 reads CASTTGGNTIYF. CDR3 bases: TGTGCCAGCACAACAGGGGGAAACACCATATATTTT. The chain combines TRBV2 with TRBJ1-3; possibly TRBD1 for D (6 bases). Germline CDR1 is SNHLY and CDR2 is FYNNEI. With 7 bases removed from V and 4 bases from J, the gap between germline ends came to 8 bases. This CDR3 spans 12 amino acids.

This rearrangement joins TRBV5-1 to TRBJ1-1; D ambiguous. Trimming shortened V by 6 bases and J by 2 bases, and 11 bases separated the two germline ends. The CDR3 is made up of 13 amino acids. Germline V CDR1 and CDR2: SGHRS, YFSETQ. The CDR3 protein is CASNLPGNTEAFF. The CDR3 region has the DNA TGCGCCAGCAACCTCCCCGGTAACACTGAAGCTTTCTTT.

V usage is TRBV14 and J usage is TRBJ1-3; no definite D call. V shed 1 base and J shed 1 base, with 5 bases lying between them. From germline, CDR1 is SGHDN and CDR2 FVKESK. The CDR3 spans 14 residues. DNA of the CDR3: TGTGCCAGCAGCCAAGGGAGTTCTGGAAACACCATATATTTT. Its protein is CASSQGSSGNTIYF.

The CDR3 DNA sequence: TGTGCCAGCAGCTTACCGTTACAGGGGGCTAAGGAAGCTTTCTTT. It is translated as CASSLPLQGAKEAFF. The chain links TRBV5-4 to TRBJ1-1; 9 nucleotides match TRBD1. The germline V gene encodes CDR1 SGHNT and CDR2 YYREEE (reference sequence). The ends lost 2 bases at V and 8 bases at J; junction bases unmatched: 10. The CDR3 is 15 amino acids.

The V call is TRBV2, the J call TRBJ2-2; TRBD2 is a possible D gene (6 bases). The CDR3 is 16 residues long. Trimming pared 4 bases from V and 5 bases from J, leaving 17 bases between. Germline V lookup: CDR1 SNHLY, CDR2 FYNNEI. CDR3 sequence reads: CASSGSSGTLTGELFF. DNA for the CDR3: TGTGCCAGCAGTGGGAGTAGCGGCACCCTTACCGGGGAGCTGTTTTTT.

This chain joins TRBV12-5 and TRBJ1-3, with 7 bases fitting TRBD1. Losses at the gene ends were 5 bases for V and 0 bases for J; bases not matched to a gene: 10. Germline values: CDR1 LGHNT, CDR2 FRNRAP. CDR3 length: 17 residues. The CDR3 is CASGLKQGQSSGNTIYF. CDR3 DNA: TGTGCTAGTGGTCTGAAACAGGGGCAAAGCTCTGGAAACACCATATATTTT.

The CDR3 is CASSPRVRAYEQYF. The CDR3 nucleotides are TGTGCCAGCAGTCCTCGGGTACGAGCCTACGAGCAGTACTTC. The V and J genes are TRBV6-5 and TRBJ2-7; D gene ambiguous. The length of the CDR3 is 14 residues. Germline assignment: CDR1 MNHEY and CDR2 SVGAGI. V was shortened by 5 bases and J by 2 bases, with 13 bases between the two germline ends.

The genes are TRBV6-2 or TRBV6-3 and TRBJ2-7; D perhaps matches TRBD2 (6 bases). Trimming stripped 0 bases from V and 9 bases from J, with 12 bases between. The CDR3 sequence is 13 residues long. Germline V gene lookup returns CDR1 MNHEY and CDR2 SVGEGT. The CDR3 here is CASSYSGGVGQYF. CDR3 coding DNA: TGTGCCAGCAGTTACTCCGGGGGAGTGGGGCAGTACTTC.

This chain uses TRBV7-9 with TRBJ2-3; 8 bases align to TRBD1. The CDR3 runs to 16 residues. After removal of 3 bases from V and 0 bases from J, the junction contained 5 bases not matched to a gene. CDR1 is SEHNR, CDR2 FQNEAQ, per germline (reference sequence). The CDR3 nucleotides read TGTGCCAGCAGCTTGGGGACAGGAGAGAGCACAGATACGCAGTATTTT. It encodes CASSLGTGESTDTQYF.

The V and J genes are TRBV6-1 and TRBJ2-1, with a tentative D call TRBD2 (6 bases). Trimming shortened V by 3 bases and J by 6 bases, and 15 bases separated the two germline ends. Germline V gene data show CDR1 as MNHNS and CDR2 as SASEGT. CDR3 length: 15 amino acids. This CDR3 reads CASSEWGVAVNEQFF. The DNA for the CDR3 is TGTGCCAGCAGTGAGTGGGGGGTGGCGGTCAATGAGCAGTTCTTC.

This chain uses TRBV29-1 with TRBJ2-3, with 9 bases matching TRBD1. CDR1 is SQVTM, CDR2 ANQGSEA, per germline. J lost 5 bases, V lost 7 bases, and 10 bases had no gene match. CDR3 length: 14 residues. The CDR3: CSGGPGQGGDTQYF. CDR3 nucleotides: TGCAGCGGAGGCCCGGGACAGGGCGGAGATACGCAGTATTTT.

The chain is built from TRBV2 and TRBJ1-6, with 7 bases aligning to TRBD1. The CDR3 loop spans 15 amino acids. Germline CDR1 reads SNHLY; CDR2 reads FYNNEI. Germline trimming cut 7 bases from V and 9 bases from J; bases unmatched to any gene: 12. CDR3 sequence reads: CASNLRTGSSSPLHF. DNA for the CDR3: TGTGCCAGCAACCTTAGGACAGGATCCTCTTCACCCCTCCACTTT.

This clone was seen only a few times. This sequence joins TRBV11-1 and TRBJ2-5; 9 nucleotides line up with TRBD1. The germline gives CDR1 SGHAT, CDR2 FQDESV (reference sequence). Trimming took 5 bases from V and 5 from J; bases not matched to a gene: 9. The CDR3 is made up of 15 amino acids. The CDR3 sequence: CASSTFSGTGETQYF. The CDR3 coding sequence is TGTGCCAGCAGCACTTTTTCCGGGACAGGGGAGACCCAGTACTTC.

The CDR3 DNA reads TGTGCCAGCAGCCGCTCAGACAGACGCTTGGACGAGCAGTACTTC. Residues: CASSRSDRRLDEQYF. The chain links TRBV6-6 to TRBJ2-7; a weak D match, TRBD1 (5 bases). There are 15 residues in the CDR3. V dropped 6 bases and J dropped 5 bases, with 20 bases sitting between them. CDR1 MNHNY and CDR2 SVGAGI come from the germline V gene (reference sequence).